The 9 T cell receptor beta chains below come from one sample, sequenced in a study of cytomegalovirus exposure and HLA in healthy donors. The PCR was carried out with 60 Vbeta primers and 13 Jbeta primers. The protocol was immunoSEQ multiplex PCR, while the TCRdb copy is restricted to in-frame clones and leaves out a portion. The table has roughly 140,000 clones, about 64% seen once. The sequenced sample consisted of PBMCs. The receptors originated from a man aged 55 to 70 in good health and CMV-seronegative.

The rearrangement links TRBV18 to TRBJ2-1, with TRBD1 identical over 8 bases. The germline gives CDR1 KGHSH, CDR2 LQKENI. The CDR3 sequence is 15 residues long. V lost 6 bases, J lost 10 bases, and 14 bases stayed unmatched. The DNA of the CDR3 is TGTGCCAGCTCCCCTTCGGGACAGGTTAATTCAGAGCAGTTCTTC. This codes for CASSPSGQVNSEQFF. Combining the CDR3 with reference TRBV18 and TRBJ2-1 gives the whole variable domain NAGVMQNPRHLVRRRGQEARLRCSPMKGHSHVYWYRQLPEEGLKFMVYLQKENIIDESGMPKERFSAEFPKEGPSILRIQQVVRGDSAAYFCASSPSGQVNSEQFFGPGTRLTVL.

CDR3 sequence (DNA): TGTGCCAGCAGCTTAGGGTATCGAGGCCAATCCGGGGAGCTGTTTTTT. This codes for CASSLGYRGQSGELFF. J is TRBJ2-2 and V is TRBV7-8; D unclear. Trimming stripped 1 base from V and 6 bases from J, with 15 bases between. The CDR3 runs 16 residues. Germline V gene data show CDR1 as SGHVS and CDR2 as FQNEAQ.

The chain links TRBV6-1 to TRBJ2-2, with D unresolved. V gave up 10 bases and J gave up 1 base, with 7 bases separating them. Germline V lookup: CDR1 MNHNS, CDR2 SASEGT. The CDR3 is 12 amino acids. The CDR3 protein is CATRRNTGELFF. Here the CDR3 DNA reads TGTGCCACCAGGAGGAACACCGGGGAGCTGTTTTTT.

This clone was observed a few times. The chain carries TRBV18 and TRBJ2-4, with 7 bases fitting TRBD1. The trim removed 3 bases at V and 5 bases at J, leaving 4 bases unmatched. Germline V lookup: CDR1 KGHSH, CDR2 LQKENI. This CDR3 is 14 amino acids long. The DNA of the CDR3 is TGTGCCAGCTCACCCGCCGGGACAGAAAACATTCAGTACTTC. It specifies CASSPAGTENIQYF.

The chain carries TRBV5-1 and TRBJ2-7, with D perhaps TRBD1 (6 bases). Germline V gene lookup returns CDR1 SGHRS and CDR2 YFSETQ. This CDR3 is built from 15 residues. V lost 4 bases and J 0 bases, leaving 14 bases between the germline ends. The CDR3 DNA is TGCGCCAGCAGCCCTCCCGGGACATACTCCTACGAGCAGTACTTC. It encodes CASSPPGTYSYEQYF.

The rearrangement uses TRBV7-8 and TRBJ1-5, with a tentative D call TRBD1 (6 bases). Trimming shortened V by 3 bases and J by 3 bases, and 12 bases separated the two germline ends. This CDR3 is 15 amino acids long. CDR1 is SGHVS, CDR2 FQNEAQ, per germline. DNA for the CDR3: TGTGCCAGCAGCTTTGGCAGGGGAGTCAATCAGCCCCAGCATTTT. Its protein is CASSFGRGVNQPQHF. Supplemented by reference TRBV7-8 and TRBJ1-5, the full variable domain reads GAGVSQSPRYKVAKRGQDVALRCDPISGHVSLFWYQQALGQGPEFLTYFQNEAQLDKSGLPSDRFFAERPEGSVSTLKIQRTQQEDSAVYLCASSFGRGVNQPQHFGDGTRLSIL.

The rearrangement joins TRBV5-4 to TRBJ2-2; TRBD2 agrees at 7 bases. V lost 0 bases, J lost 1 base, and 3 bases stayed unmatched. The CDR3 loop spans 16 amino acids. The germline V gene has CDR1 SGHNT and CDR2 YYREEE (reference sequence). The CDR3 sequence is CASSLGVAGNTGELFF. DNA of the CDR3: TGTGCCAGCAGCTTGGGGGTAGCGGGGAACACCGGGGAGCTGTTTTTT. The entire variable domain, with the rest obtained from reference TRBV5-4 and TRBJ2-2, is as follows: ETGVTQSPTHLIKTRGQQVTLRCSSQSGHNTVSWYQQALGQGPQFIFQYYREEENGRGNFPPRFSGLQFPNYSSELNVNALELDDSALYLCASSLGVAGNTGELFFGEGSRLTVL.

The V and J genes are TRBV6-1 and TRBJ2-7, with D perhaps matching TRBD1 (6 bases). CDR1 MNHNS and CDR2 SASEGT come from the germline V gene. The CDR3 length is 11 residues. Trimming took 10 bases from V and 6 from J, leaving 13 bases between them. The CDR3 nucleotides read TGTGCCATTCTACAGGGATCCGAGCAGTACTTC. Translated, it gives CAILQGSEQYF.

The chain carries TRBV7-9 and TRBJ1-4, with unresolved D. The CDR3 has 14 amino acids. CDR1 and CDR2 from the germline V gene are SEHNR and FQNEAQ (reference sequence). V was trimmed by 1 base and J by 4 bases, leaving 7 bases between them. This CDR3 is CASSLERFNEKLFF. CDR3 DNA sequence: TGTGCCAGCAGCTTAGAGCGGTTTAATGAAAAACTGTTTTTT.